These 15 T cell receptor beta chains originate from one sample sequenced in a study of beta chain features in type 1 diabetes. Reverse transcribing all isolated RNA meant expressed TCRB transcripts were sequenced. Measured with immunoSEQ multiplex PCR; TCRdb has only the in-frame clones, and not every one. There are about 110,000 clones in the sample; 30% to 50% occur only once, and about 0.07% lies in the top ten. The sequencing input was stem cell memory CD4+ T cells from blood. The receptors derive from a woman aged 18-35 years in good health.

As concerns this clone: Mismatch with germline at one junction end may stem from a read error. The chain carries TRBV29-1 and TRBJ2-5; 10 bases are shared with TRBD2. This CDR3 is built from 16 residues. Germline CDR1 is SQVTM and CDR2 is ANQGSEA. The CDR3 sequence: CSVAGIGTSVQGTQYF. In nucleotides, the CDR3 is TGCAGCGTTGCCGGGATTGGGACTAGCGTCCAAGGGACCCAGTACTTC.

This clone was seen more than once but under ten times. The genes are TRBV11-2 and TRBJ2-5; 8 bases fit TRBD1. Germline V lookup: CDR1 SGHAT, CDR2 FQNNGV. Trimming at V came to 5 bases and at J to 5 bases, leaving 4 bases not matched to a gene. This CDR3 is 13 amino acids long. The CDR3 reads CASSRTGRETQYF. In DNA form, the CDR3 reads TGTGCCAGCAGCAGGACAGGGAGGGAGACCCAGTACTTC.

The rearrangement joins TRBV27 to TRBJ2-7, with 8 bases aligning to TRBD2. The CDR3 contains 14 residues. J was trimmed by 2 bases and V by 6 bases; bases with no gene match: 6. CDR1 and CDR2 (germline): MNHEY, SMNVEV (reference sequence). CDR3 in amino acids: CASRVAGNPYEQYF. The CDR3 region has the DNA TGTGCCAGCAGGGTAGCGGGGAATCCCTACGAGCAGTACTTC.

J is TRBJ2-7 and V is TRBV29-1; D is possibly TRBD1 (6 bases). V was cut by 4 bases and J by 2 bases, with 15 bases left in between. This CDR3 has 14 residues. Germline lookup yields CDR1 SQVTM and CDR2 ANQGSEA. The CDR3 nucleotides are TGCAGCGTTGGGATACAGGGAAGACCCTACGAGCAGTACTTC. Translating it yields CSVGIQGRPYEQYF.

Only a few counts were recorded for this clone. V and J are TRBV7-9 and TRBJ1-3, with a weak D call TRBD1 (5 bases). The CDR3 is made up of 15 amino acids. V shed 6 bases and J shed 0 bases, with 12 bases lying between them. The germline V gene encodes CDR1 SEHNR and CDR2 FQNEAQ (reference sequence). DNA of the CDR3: TGTGCCAGCAGTTCAGGGTTGCTCTCTGGAAACACCATATATTTT. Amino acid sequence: CASSSGLLSGNTIYF.

The CDR3 DNA reads TGTGCCAGCAGCTTGAGCGGGGTGGACAATGAGCAGTTCTTC. The encoded protein is CASSLSGVDNEQFF. J is TRBJ2-1 and V is TRBV5-4, with 7 nucleotides matching TRBD2. J gave up 5 bases and V 1 base, and 3 bases lay outside the gene matches. This CDR3 is built from 14 residues. Germline lookup yields CDR1 SGHNT and CDR2 YYREEE (reference sequence).

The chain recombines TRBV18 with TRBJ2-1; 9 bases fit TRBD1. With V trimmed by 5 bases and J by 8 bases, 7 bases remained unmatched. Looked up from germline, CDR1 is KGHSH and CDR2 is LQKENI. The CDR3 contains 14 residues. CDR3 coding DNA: TGTGCCAGCTCAAACCGGGACAGGGTCGATGAGCAGTTCTTC. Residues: CASSNRDRVDEQFF.

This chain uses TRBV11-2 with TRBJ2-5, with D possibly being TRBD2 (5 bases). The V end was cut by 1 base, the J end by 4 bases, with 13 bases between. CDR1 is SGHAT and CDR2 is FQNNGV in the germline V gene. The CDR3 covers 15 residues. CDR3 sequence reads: CASSLGPSGRETQYF. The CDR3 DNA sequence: TGTGCCAGCAGCTTAGGGCCATCGGGGAGAGAGACCCAGTACTTC.

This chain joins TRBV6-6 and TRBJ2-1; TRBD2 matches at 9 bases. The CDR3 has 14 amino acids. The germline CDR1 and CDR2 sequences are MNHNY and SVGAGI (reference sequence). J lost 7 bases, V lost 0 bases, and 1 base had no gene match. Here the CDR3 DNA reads TGTGCCAGCAGTTACTCTCTAGCGGGGAATGAGCAGTTCTTC. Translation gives CASSYSLAGNEQFF.

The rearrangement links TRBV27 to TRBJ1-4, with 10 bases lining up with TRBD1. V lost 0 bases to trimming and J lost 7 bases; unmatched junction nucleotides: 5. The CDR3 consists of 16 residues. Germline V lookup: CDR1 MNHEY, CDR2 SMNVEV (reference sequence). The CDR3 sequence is CASSLSWGQGTEKLFF. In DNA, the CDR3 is TGTGCCAGCAGTTTATCGTGGGGACAGGGGACTGAAAAACTGTTTTTT.

The CDR3 protein is CNSFQYNEQFF. The DNA for the CDR3 is TGCAACAGTTTCCAGTACAATGAGCAGTTCTTC. The chain combines TRBV20-1 with TRBJ2-1; D gene unclear. This CDR3 is 11 amino acids long. Germline V gene lookup returns CDR1 DFQATT and CDR2 SNEGSKA (reference sequence).

CDR3 protein: CASSQENLAYRVAGSSYEQYF. The CDR3 region has the DNA TGCGCCAGCAGCCAAGAAAATTTGGCATATAGAGTAGCGGGAAGCTCCTACGAGCAGTACTTC. The J gene is TRBJ2-7, the V gene TRBV4-3; TRBD2 matches at 8 bases. CDR1 is LGHNA, CDR2 YSLEER, per germline. V lost 0 bases, J lost 0 bases, and 19 bases stayed unmatched. This CDR3 has 21 amino acids.

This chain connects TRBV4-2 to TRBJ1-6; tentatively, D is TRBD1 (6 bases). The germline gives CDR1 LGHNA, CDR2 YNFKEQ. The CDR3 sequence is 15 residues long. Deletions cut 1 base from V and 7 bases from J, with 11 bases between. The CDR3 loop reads CASSQGRQVNSPLHF. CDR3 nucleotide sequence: TGTGCCAGCAGCCAAGGTCGACAGGTCAATTCACCCCTCCACTTT.

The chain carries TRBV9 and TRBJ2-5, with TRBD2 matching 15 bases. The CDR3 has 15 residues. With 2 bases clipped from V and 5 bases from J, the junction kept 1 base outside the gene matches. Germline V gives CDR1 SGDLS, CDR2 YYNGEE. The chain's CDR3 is CASSVGTSGRETQYF. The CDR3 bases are TGTGCCAGCAGCGTCGGGACTAGCGGGAGGGAGACCCAGTACTTC.

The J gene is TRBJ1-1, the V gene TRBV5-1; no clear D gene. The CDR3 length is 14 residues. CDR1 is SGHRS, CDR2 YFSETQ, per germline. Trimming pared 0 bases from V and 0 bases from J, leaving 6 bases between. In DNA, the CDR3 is TGCGCCAGCAGCTTGGCAGCGGTGAACACTGAAGCTTTCTTT. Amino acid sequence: CASSLAAVNTEAFF.